The next 2 T cell receptor beta chains were all read from a single sample in a study of T cell responses to AZD1222 COVID-19 vaccine. Clones were read by immunoSEQ multiplex PCR, and TCRdb kept only the in-frame ones, dropping some. The sample has fewer than 200,000 clones, approximately 86% seen once. Sequencing used peripheral blood, obtained 28 days after the second AZD1222 dose. These receptors were obtained from an adult who received the AZD1222 COVID-19 vaccine.

This chain joins TRBV5-1 and TRBJ1-1; 7 bases fit TRBD1. Trimming at V came to 0 bases and at J to 5 bases, leaving 13 bases not matched to a gene. This CDR3 spans 17 amino acids. Germline V gene data show CDR1 as SGHRS and CDR2 as YFSETQ. The CDR3 loop reads CASSLASLTGEETEAFF. The CDR3 DNA is TGCGCCAGCAGCTTGGCCTCCTTAACAGGGGAGGAGACTGAAGCTTTCTTT.

This clone was seen more than once but under ten times. As DNA, the CDR3 is TGTGCCAGCGCGCAAGGTAATCAGCCCCAGCATTTT. Translating gives CASAQGNQPQHF. This sequence joins TRBV6-5 and TRBJ1-5, with no clear D. This CDR3 is built from 12 residues. Germline V gene lookup returns CDR1 MNHEY and CDR2 SVGAGI. The V and J ends lost 8 bases and 4 bases respectively, with 9 bases between them.